The 7 T cell receptor beta chains below were found in one sample sequenced in a study of cytomegalovirus exposure and HLA in healthy donors (dated by TCRdb to about 2017). Library preparation used the immunoSEQ multiplex PCR assay. The multiplex PCR relied on a mix of 60 forward primers for TCR Vbeta segments and 13 reverse primers for TCR Jbeta segments. TCRdb mirrors the immuneACCESS table, restricted to in-frame sequences. Some clones are absent from its copies; in checked studies, under half trace to an unresolved V gene, and the reason for the others is unknown. This sample lists 180,000 or so clones; about 9.4% were detected once. The top ten constitute 1% to 1.5% of the sample. Source material: PBMCs. These receptors originate from a woman between 25 and 40 years old in good health and CMV-seropositive.

This clone was counted only a few times. The chain couples TRBV4-1 to TRBJ1-2, with TRBD1 matching over 11 bases. The germline gives CDR1 MGHRA, CDR2 YSYEKL. The V segment lost 0 bases and the J segment 10 bases; nucleotides outside the gene matches: 7. CDR3 length: 15 residues. The CDR3 sequence is CASSQDSWTGGYYTF. The DNA for the CDR3 is TGCGCCAGCAGCCAAGACTCATGGACAGGGGGCTACTACACCTTC.

The genes are TRBV5-1 and TRBJ2-5; weak D call: TRBD2 (5 bases). Trimming cost V 4 bases and J 5 bases, with 15 bases left between them. This CDR3 comprises 14 residues. Germline lookup yields CDR1 SGHRS and CDR2 YFSETQ. The CDR3 bases are TGCGCCAGCAGCCCCAGTGGGAGAAGCGAGACCCAGTACTTC. This translates into CASSPSGRSETQYF.

This chain uses TRBV21-1 with TRBJ2-5; the DNA was not compared with TRBD1, the D call given in the table. TRBV21-1 is recorded as a pseudogene. The CDR3 loop spans 18 amino acids. The CDR3 DNA reads TGTGCCAGCAGCAAAGTGGGGACAGGGGGTAGAGTTCGGGAGACCCAGTACTTC. The encoded protein is CASSKVGTGGRVRETQYF.

The sample holds a few counts of this clone. This sequence joins TRBV5-4 and TRBJ2-4, with a weak D call TRBD1 (6 bases). V was pared by 4 bases and J by 4 bases, with 9 bases between. Germline CDR1 reads SGHNT; CDR2 reads YYREEE (reference sequence). This CDR3 region has 13 residues. CDR3 nucleotides: TGTGCCAGCAGCCCCGACAGGAAAAACATTCAGTACTTC. Protein: CASSPDRKNIQYF.

The sample holds a few counts of this clone. The chain links TRBV30 to TRBJ1-2; possible D gene TRBD1, 5 bases. In germline, CDR1 is GTSNPN, CDR2 SVGIG (reference sequence). Trimming stripped 0 bases from V and 4 bases from J, with 18 bases between. The CDR3 has 16 amino acids. CDR3 protein: CAWSVAGFRPPYGYTF. CDR3 nucleotide sequence: TGTGCCTGGAGTGTAGCAGGGTTCCGGCCACCCTATGGCTACACCTTC.

The V gene is TRBV29-1, the J gene TRBJ2-1; 7 bases fit TRBD1. Germline CDR1 is SQVTM and CDR2 is ANQGSEA. The ends lost 6 bases at V and 11 bases at J; junction bases unmatched: 10. The CDR3 is made up of 12 amino acids. CDR3 loop: CSVLNTGDKQFF. DNA of the CDR3: TGCAGCGTCCTAAATACAGGGGACAAGCAGTTCTTC.

This clone was recorded a few times. V and J are TRBV7-6 and TRBJ2-2; D unclear. V was clipped by 5 bases and J by 8 bases, with 9 bases between them. This CDR3 spans 12 amino acids. Germline V gene sequence: CDR1 SGHVS, CDR2 FNYEAQ. CDR3 protein: CASSLLRGELFF. For the CDR3, the DNA is TGTGCCAGCAGCCTCCTCAGAGGGGAGCTGTTTTTT.